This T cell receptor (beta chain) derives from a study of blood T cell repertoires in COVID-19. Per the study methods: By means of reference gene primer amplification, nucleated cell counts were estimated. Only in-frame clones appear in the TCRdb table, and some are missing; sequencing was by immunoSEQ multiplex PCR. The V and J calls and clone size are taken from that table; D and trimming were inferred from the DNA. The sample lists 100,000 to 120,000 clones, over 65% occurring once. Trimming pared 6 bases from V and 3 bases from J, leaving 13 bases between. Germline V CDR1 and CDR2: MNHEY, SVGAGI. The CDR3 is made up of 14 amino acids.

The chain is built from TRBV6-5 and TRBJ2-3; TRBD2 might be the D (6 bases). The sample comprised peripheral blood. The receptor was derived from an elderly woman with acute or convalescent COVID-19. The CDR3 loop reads CASREGGGTDTQYF. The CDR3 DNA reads TGTGCCAGCAGAGAGGGAGGAGGTACAGATACGCAGTATTTT.